The 7 T cell receptor beta chains below come from one sample, sequenced in a study of OX40 agonist ivuxolimab in advanced cancers. Only in-frame clones appear in the TCRdb table, and some are missing; sequencing was by immunoSEQ multiplex PCR. The table records fewer than 7,500 clones, around three quarters of them present only once. This material consisted of CD4+ or CD8+ T cells sorted from blood, taken in a trial of the OX40 agonist ivuxolimab. The source of these receptors is an adult with an advanced solid tumor such as melanoma, head and neck, liver or kidney cancer.

This chain uses TRBV27 with TRBJ1-1, with D maybe TRBD1 (6 bases). V was clipped by 6 bases and J by 5 bases, with 19 bases between them. The CDR3 consists of 15 residues. Germline-derived CDR1 and CDR2 are MNHEY and SMNVEV (reference sequence). In DNA, the CDR3 is TGTGCCAGCAGCGACGGGGACAACTGGAGGACTGAAGCTTTCTTT. Amino acid sequence: CASSDGDNWRTEAFF.

The chain has TRBV7-6 and TRBJ2-3, with 15 positions matching TRBD2. The V segment lost 3 bases and the J segment 6 bases; nucleotides outside the gene matches: 7. In germline, CDR1 is SGHVS, CDR2 FNYEAQ. CDR3 length: 17 amino acids. The CDR3 DNA is TGTGCCAGCAGCTTCGGACTAGCGGGGGGGCCTAGGGATACGCAGTATTTT. Translation gives CASSFGLAGGPRDTQYF.

V gene TRBV27 combines with J gene TRBJ2-1, with D possibly TRBD1 on 6 matching bases. V lost 3 bases, J lost 6 bases, and 12 bases lay in between. This CDR3 has 14 amino acids. In germline, CDR1 is MNHEY, CDR2 SMNVEV (reference sequence). CDR3 amino acids: CASSFPGRGNEQFF. For the CDR3, the DNA is TGTGCCAGCAGTTTCCCCGGCAGGGGCAATGAGCAGTTCTTC.

The chain carries TRBV2 and TRBJ1-5; D uncertain. CDR1 is SNHLY, CDR2 FYNNEI, per germline. V was trimmed by 6 bases and J by 4 bases, leaving 10 bases between them. The length of the CDR3 is 13 residues. As DNA, the CDR3 is TGTGCCAGCAGGGGTCCCTCTAATCAGCCCCAGCATTTT. This sequence encodes CASRGPSNQPQHF.

This chain links TRBV6-5 with TRBJ1-1, with a tentative D call TRBD1 (6 bases). The CDR3 runs to 12 residues. Germline CDR1 is MNHEY and CDR2 is SVGAGI. V lost 2 bases and J 8 bases, leaving 9 bases between the germline ends. CDR3 DNA sequence: TGTGCCAGCAGTTACATACAGGGAGAAGCTTTCTTT. Residues: CASSYIQGEAFF.

The chain carries TRBV7-9 and TRBJ2-2; maybe TRBD1 (6 bases). The V gene's germline CDR1 is SEHNR and CDR2 FQNEAQ (reference sequence). V shed 5 bases and J shed 2 bases, with 15 bases lying between them. The CDR3 length is 16 residues. The CDR3 protein is CASSPTGPLNTGELFF. DNA of the CDR3: TGTGCCAGCAGCCCGACAGGACCGCTAAACACCGGGGAGCTGTTTTTT.

The V and J genes are TRBV12-5 and TRBJ2-1; D possibly uses TRBD1 or TRBD2 (5 bases each). CDR3 length: 16 residues. V was trimmed by 4 bases and J by 7 bases, leaving 20 bases between them. Germline assignment: CDR1 LGHNT and CDR2 FRNRAP. Here the CDR3 DNA reads TGTGCTAGTGGTTCGCCCGACGGGGCCCCCTCAAATGAGCAGTTCTTC. It specifies CASGSPDGAPSNEQFF.